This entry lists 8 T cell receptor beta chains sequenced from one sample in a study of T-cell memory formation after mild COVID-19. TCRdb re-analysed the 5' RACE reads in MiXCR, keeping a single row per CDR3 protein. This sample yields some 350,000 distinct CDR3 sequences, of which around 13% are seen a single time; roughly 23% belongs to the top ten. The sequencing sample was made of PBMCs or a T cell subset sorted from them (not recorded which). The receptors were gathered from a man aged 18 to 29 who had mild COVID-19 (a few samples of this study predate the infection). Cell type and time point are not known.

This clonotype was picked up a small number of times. The CDR3 coding sequence is TGTGCCAGCAGCTTTGTGGGGGGGACCGCGACGGAACTGTTTTTT. Protein: CASSFVGGTATELFF. The V gene is TRBV7-2, the J gene TRBJ1-4; maybe TRBD1 (5 bases). CDR3 size: 15 residues. In germline, CDR1 is SGHTA, CDR2 FQGNSA. V lost 3 bases to trimming and J lost 12 bases, with 20 bases between them.

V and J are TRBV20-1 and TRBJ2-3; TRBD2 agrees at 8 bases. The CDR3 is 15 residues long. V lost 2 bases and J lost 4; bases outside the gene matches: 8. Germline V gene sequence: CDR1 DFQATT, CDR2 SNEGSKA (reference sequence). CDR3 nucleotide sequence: TGCAGTGCTAGAATAGCGGGACTCTTGGCAGATACGCAGTATTTT. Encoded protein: CSARIAGLLADTQYF.

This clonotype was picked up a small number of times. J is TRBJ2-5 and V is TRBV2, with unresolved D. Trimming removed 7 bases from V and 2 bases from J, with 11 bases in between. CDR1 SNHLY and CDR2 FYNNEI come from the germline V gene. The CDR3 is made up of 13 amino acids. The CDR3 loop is CASMRSHQETQYF. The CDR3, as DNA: TGTGCCAGCATGAGGAGCCATCAAGAGACCCAGTACTTC.

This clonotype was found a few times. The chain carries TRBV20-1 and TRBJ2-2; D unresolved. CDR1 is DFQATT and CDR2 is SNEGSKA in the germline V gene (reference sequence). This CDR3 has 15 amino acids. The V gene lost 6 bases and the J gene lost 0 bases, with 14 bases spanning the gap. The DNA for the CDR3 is TGCAGTGCCCCTGATGTAGGGCCGAACACCGGGGAGCTGTTTTTT. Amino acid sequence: CSAPDVGPNTGELFF.

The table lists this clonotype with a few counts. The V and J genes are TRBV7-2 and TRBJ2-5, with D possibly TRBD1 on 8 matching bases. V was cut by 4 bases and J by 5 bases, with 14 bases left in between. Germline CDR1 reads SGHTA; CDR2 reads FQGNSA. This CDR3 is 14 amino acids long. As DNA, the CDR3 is TGTGCCAGCAGCTCAAACAGGGGGGGGGAGACCCAGTACTTC. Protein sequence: CASSSNRGGETQYF.

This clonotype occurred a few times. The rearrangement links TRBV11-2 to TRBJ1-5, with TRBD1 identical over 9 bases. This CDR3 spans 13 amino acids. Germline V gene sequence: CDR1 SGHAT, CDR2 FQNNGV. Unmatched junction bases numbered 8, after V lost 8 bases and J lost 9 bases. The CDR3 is CASGDRGRGPQHF. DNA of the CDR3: TGTGCCAGCGGCGACAGGGGGAGAGGGCCCCAGCATTTT.

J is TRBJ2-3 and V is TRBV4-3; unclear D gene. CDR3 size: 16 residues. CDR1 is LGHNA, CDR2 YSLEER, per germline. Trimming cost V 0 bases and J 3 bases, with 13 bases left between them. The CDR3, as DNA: TGCGCCAGCAGCCAAGATTTTTTGGACGCTACAGATACGCAGTATTTT. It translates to CASSQDFLDATDTQYF.

The CDR3 spells CASSLGGMGGGYTF. The CDR3 nucleotides are TGTGCCAGCAGCTTAGGTGGGATGGGTGGTGGCTACACCTTC. The chain combines TRBV11-2 with TRBJ1-2; D is uncertain. Germline CDR1 is SGHAT and CDR2 is FQNNGV. This CDR3 is 14 amino acids long. V lost 1 base, J lost 7 bases, and 13 bases lay in between. Full variable domain (rest looked up from reference TRBV11-2 and TRBJ1-2): EAGVAQSPRYKIIEKRQSVAFWCNPISGHATLYWYQQILGQGPKLLIQFQNNGVVDDSQLPKDRFSAERLKGVDSTLKIQPAKLEDSAVYLCASSLGGMGGGYTFGSGTRLTVV.